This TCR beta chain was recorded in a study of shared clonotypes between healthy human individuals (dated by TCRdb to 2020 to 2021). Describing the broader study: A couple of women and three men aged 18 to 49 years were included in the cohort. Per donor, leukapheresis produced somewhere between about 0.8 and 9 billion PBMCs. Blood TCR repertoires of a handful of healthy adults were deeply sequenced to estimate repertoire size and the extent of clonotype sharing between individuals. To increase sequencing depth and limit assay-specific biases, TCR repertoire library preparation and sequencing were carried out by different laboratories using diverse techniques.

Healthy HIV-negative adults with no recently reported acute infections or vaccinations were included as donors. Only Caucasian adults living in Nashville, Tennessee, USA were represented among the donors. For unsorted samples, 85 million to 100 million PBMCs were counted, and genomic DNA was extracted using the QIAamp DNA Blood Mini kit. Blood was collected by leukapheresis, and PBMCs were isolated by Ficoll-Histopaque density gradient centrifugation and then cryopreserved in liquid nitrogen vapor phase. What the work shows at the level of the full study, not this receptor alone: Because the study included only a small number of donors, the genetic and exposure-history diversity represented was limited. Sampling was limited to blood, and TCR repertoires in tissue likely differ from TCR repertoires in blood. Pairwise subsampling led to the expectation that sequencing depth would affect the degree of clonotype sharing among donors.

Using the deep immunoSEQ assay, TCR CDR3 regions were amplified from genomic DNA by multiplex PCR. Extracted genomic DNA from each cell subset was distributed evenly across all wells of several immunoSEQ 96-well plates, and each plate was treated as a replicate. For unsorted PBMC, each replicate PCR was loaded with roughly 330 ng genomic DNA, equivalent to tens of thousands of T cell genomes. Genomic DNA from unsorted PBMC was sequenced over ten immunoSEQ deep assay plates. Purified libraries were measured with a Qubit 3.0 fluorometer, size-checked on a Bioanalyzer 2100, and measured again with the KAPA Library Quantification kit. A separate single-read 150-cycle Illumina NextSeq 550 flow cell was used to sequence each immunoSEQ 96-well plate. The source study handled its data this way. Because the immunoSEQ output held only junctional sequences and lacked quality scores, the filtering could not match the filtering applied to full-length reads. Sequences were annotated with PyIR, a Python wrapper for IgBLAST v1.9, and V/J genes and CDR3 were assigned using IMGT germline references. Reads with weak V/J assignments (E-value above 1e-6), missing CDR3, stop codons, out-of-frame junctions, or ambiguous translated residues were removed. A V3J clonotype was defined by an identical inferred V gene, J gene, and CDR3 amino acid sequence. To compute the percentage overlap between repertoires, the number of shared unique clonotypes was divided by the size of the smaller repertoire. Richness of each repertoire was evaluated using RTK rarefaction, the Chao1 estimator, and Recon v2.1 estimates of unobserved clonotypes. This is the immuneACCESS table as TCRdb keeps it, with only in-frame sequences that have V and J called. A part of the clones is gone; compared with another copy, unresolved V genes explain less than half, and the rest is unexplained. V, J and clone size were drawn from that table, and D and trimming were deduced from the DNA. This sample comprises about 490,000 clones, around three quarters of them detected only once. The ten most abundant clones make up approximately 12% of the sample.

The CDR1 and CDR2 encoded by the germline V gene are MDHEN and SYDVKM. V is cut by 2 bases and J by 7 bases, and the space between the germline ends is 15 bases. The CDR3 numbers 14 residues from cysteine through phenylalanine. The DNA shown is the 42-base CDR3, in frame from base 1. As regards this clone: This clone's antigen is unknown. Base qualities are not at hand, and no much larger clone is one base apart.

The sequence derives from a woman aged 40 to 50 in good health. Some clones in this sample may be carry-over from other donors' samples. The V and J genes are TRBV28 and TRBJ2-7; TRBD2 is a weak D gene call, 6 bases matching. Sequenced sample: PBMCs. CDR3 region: CASSLVPGVWEQYF. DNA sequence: TGTGCCAGCAGTTTAGTTCCGGGGGTCTGGGAGCAGTACTTC.